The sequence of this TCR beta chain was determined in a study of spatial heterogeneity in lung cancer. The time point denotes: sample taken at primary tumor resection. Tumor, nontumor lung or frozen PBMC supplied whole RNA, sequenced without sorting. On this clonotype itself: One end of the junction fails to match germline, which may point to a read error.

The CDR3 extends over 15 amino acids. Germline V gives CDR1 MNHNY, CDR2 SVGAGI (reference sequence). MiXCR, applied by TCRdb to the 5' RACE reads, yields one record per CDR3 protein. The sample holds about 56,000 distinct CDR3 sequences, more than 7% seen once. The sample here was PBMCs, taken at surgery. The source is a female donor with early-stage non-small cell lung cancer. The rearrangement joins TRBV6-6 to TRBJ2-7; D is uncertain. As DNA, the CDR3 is TGTGCCAGCAGTCACTCGTCTCGGAATGGAGAGGAGCAGTACTTC. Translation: CASSHSSRNGEEQYF.